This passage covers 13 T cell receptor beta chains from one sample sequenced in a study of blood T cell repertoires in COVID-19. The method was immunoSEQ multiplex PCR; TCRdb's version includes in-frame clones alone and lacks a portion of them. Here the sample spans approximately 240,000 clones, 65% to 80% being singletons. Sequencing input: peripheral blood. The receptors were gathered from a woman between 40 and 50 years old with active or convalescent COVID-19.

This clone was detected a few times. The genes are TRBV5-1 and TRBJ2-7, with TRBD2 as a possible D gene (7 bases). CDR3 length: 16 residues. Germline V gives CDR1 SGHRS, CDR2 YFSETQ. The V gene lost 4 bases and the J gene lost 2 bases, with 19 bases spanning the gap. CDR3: CASSESGGWETYEQYF. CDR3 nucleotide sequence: TGCGCCAGCAGCGAGTCGGGGGGCTGGGAGACCTACGAGCAGTACTTC.

The CDR3 nucleotides read TGTGCCAGCAGCCCCCGGACAGGGGGTTATGGCTACACCTTC. This gives the protein CASSPRTGGYGYTF. The chain carries TRBV9 and TRBJ1-2, with TRBD1 matching 10 bases. Losses at the gene ends were 4 bases for V and 5 bases for J; bases not matched to a gene: 5. Germline-derived CDR1 and CDR2 are SGDLS and YYNGEE. This CDR3 is built from 14 residues.

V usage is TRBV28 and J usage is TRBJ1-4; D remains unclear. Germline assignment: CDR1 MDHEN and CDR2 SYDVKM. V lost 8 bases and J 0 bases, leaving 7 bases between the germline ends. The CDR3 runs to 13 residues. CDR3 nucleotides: TGTGCCAGCGAGAGGACAACTAATGAAAAACTGTTTTTT. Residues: CASERTTNEKLFF.

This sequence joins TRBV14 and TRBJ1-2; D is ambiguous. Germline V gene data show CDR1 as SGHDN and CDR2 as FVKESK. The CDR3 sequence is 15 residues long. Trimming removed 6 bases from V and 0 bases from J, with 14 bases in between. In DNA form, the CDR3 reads TGTGCCAGCAGTCAGAGGGCAGGTGCTAACTATGGCTACACCTTC. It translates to CASSQRAGANYGYTF.

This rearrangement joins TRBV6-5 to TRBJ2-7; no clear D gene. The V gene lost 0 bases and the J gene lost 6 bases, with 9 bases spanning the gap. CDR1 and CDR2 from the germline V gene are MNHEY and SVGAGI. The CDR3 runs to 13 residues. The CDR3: CASSYSRGLEQYV. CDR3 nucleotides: TGTGCCAGCAGTTACTCGAGAGGCCTCGAGCAGTACGTC.

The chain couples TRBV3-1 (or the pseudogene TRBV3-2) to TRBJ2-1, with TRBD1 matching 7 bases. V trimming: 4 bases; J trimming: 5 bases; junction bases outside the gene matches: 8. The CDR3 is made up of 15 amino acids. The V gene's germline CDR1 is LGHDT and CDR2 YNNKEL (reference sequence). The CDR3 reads CASSRNSGTDNEQFF. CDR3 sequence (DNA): TGTGCCAGCAGCCGCAATTCCGGGACAGACAATGAGCAGTTCTTC.

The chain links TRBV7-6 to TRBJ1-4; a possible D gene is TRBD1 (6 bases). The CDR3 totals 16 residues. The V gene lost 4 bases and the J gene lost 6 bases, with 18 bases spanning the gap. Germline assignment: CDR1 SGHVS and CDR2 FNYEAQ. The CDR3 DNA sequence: TGTGCCAGCAGCTCTCCTTACAGGGAGACTGATGAAAAACTGTTTTTT. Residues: CASSSPYRETDEKLFF.

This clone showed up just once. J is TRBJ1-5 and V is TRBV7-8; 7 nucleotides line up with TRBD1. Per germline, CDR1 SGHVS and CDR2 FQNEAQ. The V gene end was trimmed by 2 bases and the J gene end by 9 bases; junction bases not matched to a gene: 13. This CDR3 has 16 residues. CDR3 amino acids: CASSLKRGPRGLPQHF. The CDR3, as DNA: TGTGCCAGCAGCTTAAAGAGGGGGCCTCGGGGGTTGCCCCAGCATTTT. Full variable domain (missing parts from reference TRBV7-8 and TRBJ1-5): GAGVSQSPRYKVAKRGQDVALRCDPISGHVSLFWYQQALGQGPEFLTYFQNEAQLDKSGLPSDRFFAERPEGSVSTLKIQRTQQEDSAVYLCASSLKRGPRGLPQHFGDGTRLSIL.

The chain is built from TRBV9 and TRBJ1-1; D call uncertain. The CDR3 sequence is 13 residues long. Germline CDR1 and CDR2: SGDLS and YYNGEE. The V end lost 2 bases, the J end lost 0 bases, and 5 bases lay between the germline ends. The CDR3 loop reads CASSVIMNTEAFF. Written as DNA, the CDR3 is TGTGCCAGCAGCGTCATCATGAACACTGAAGCTTTCTTT. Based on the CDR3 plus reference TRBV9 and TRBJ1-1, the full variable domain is DSGVTQTPKHLITATGQRVTLRCSPRSGDLSVYWYQQSLDQGLQFLIQYYNGEERAKGNILERFSAQQFPDLHSELNLSSLELGDSALYFCASSVIMNTEAFFGQGTRLTVV.

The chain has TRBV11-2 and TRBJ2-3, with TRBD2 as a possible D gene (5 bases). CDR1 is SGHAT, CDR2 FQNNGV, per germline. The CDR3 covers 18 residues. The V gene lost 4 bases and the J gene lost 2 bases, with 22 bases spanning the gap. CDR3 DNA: TGTGCCAGCAGCTCAGCCCCCGAAGCAACTAGTTTCACAGATACGCAGTATTTT. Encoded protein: CASSSAPEATSFTDTQYF.

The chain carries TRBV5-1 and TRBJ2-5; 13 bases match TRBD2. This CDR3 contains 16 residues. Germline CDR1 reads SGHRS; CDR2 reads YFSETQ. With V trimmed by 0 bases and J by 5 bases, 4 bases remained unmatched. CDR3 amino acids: CASSLDGLAGAETQYF. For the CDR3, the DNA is TGCGCCAGCAGCTTGGACGGACTAGCGGGGGCGGAGACCCAGTACTTC.

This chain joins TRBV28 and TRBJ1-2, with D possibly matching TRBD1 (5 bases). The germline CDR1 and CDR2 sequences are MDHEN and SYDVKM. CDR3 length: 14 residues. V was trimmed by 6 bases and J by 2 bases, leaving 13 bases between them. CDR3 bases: TGTGCCAGCAGAACGGGGGGAGCGAACTATGGCTACACCTTC. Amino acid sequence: CASRTGGANYGYTF.

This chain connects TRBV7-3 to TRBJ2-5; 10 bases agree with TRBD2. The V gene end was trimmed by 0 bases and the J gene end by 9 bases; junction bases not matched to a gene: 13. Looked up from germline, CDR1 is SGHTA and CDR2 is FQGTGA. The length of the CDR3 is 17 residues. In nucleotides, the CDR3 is TGTGCCAGCAGCTTAACCGGGACTAGCGACGGGAGCATTCCCCAGTACTTC. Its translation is CASSLTGTSDGSIPQYF.